The T cell receptor beta chain described here comes from a study of T cells after yellow fever vaccination. This CDR3 has 14 amino acids. In germline, CDR1 is DFQATT, CDR2 SNEGSKA (reference sequence). V was pared by 4 bases and J by 0 bases, with 12 bases between. This clonotype was counted only a few times. Its cognate antigen is unknown. Whole-study results and caveats: Clones that expanded after primary vaccination mostly reappeared after the booster (96% CD4, 88% CD8).

The authors made TCR cDNA by 5'RACE template switching, adding a universal primer site and UMIs. TCRdb itself ran the 5' RACE reads through MiXCR, one entry per CDR3 protein. Of a few hundred thousand distinct CDR3 sequences in the sample, 12% were seen once. The clonotype originates from a man in his late teens or twenties who received the YFV17D yellow fever vaccine. The V and J genes are TRBV20-1 and TRBJ2-5, with a tentative D call TRBD1 (5 bases). The sequenced sample was CD4+ T cells sorted from PBMCs, obtained 15 days after the yellow fever booster vaccination. CDR3 sequence: CSATLSDNQETQYF. The CDR3 nucleotides read TGCAGTGCTACCCTCTCGGACAACCAAGAGACCCAGTACTTC.